The sequence of this T cell receptor (beta chain) was determined in a study of T cells of healthy individuals. TCRdb re-analysed the 5' RACE reads in MiXCR, keeping a single row per CDR3 protein. The sample records 75,000 to 95,000 distinct CDR3 sequences, approximately 5.4% being singletons. Germline V gives CDR1 LGHNA, CDR2 YSLEER. The CDR3 is 13 amino acids. Between the trimmed V and J ends, which lost 4 bases and 6 bases, there was a span of 13 bases. The chain has TRBV4-3 and TRBJ2-7, with D perhaps TRBD2 (5 bases). The sequence derives from a female donor in good health. The CDR3 region is CASSRIGVGEQYF. In nucleotides, the CDR3 is TGCGCCAGCAGCCGGATCGGGGTCGGCGAGCAGTACTTC.